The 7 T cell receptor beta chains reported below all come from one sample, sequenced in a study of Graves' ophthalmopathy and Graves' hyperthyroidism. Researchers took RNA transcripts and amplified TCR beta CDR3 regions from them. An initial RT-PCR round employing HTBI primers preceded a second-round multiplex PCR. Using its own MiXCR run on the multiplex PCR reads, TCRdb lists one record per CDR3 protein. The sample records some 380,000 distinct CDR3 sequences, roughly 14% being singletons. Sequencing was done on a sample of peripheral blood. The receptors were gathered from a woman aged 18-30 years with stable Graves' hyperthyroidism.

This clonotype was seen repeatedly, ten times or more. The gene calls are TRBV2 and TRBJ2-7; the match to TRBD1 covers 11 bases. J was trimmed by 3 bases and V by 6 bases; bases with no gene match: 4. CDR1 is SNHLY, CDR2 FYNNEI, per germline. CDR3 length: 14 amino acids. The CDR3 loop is CASSEGQGVYEQYF. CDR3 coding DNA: TGTGCCAGCAGCGAGGGACAGGGGGTCTACGAGCAGTACTTC.

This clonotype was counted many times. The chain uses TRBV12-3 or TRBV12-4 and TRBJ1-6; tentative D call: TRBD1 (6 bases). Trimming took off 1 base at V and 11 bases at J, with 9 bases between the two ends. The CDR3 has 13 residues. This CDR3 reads CASSLGTGPPLHF. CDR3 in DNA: TGTGCCAGCAGTTTAGGAACAGGGCCACCCCTCCACTTT.

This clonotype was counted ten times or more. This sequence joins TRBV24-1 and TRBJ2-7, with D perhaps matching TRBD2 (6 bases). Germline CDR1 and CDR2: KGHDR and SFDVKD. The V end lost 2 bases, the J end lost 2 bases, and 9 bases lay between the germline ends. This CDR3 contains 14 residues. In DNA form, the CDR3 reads TGTGCCACCAGTGATTCGGGACTTCCCTACGAGCAGTACTTC. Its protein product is CATSDSGLPYEQYF.

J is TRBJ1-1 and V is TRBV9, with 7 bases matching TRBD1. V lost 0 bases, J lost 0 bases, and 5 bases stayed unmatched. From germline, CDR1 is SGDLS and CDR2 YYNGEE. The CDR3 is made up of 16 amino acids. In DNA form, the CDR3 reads TGTGCCAGCAGCGTAGGACAGGGACGTATGAACACTGAAGCTTTCTTT. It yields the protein CASSVGQGRMNTEAFF.

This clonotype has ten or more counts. The CDR3 reads CASSQRRRGRGLGYTF. In nucleotides, the CDR3 is TGCGCCAGCAGCCAGCGTCGCAGGGGACGGGGCCTGGGCTACACCTTC. The chain links TRBV4-1 to TRBJ1-2; D perhaps matches TRBD1 (6 bases). Trimming stripped 3 bases from V and 8 bases from J, with 22 bases between. The CDR3 is 16 amino acids. The germline gives CDR1 MGHRA, CDR2 YSYEKL.

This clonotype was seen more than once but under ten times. This CDR3 reads CASSIEGVRGLYEQYF. CDR3 sequence (DNA): TGTGCCAGTAGTATAGAGGGTGTCAGGGGGCTCTACGAGCAGTACTTC. This rearrangement joins TRBV19 to TRBJ2-7; 8 bases align to TRBD1. CDR1 is LNHDA and CDR2 is SQIVND in the germline V gene (reference sequence). This CDR3 spans 16 amino acids. J lost 3 bases, V lost 0 bases, and 7 bases had no gene match.

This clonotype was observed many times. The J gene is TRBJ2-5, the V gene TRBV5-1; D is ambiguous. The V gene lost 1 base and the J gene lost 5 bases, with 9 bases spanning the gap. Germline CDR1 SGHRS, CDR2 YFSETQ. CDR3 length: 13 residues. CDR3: CASSLSVLETQYF. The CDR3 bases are TGCGCCAGCAGCTTGTCCGTATTGGAGACCCAGTACTTC.